This T cell receptor (beta chain) was recovered during a study of cytomegalovirus exposure and HLA in healthy donors. The overall study: Earlier findings included roughly 100 million unique TCR beta sequences obtained from some 180 million T cells. An early release of data contained approximately 80 million unique TCRs, which came from HLA-typed donors. Broader study findings: A link between a missense DCLRE1C variant and TCR beta V- and J-gene trimming emerged from a later analysis.

The PCR had 60 Vbeta and 13 Jbeta primers. The assay was immunoSEQ multiplex PCR, and TCRdb's table has in-frame clones only and misses some. Of 150,000 or so clones in the sample, more than 65% are singletons; the top ten hold 4% to 5%. With respect to this clone: What it binds is not known.

The clonotype was recovered from a man younger than 30 in good health and CMV-seropositive. Source material: PBMCs.

The CDR3 region has the DNA TGTGCCAGCAGAATAAACACTGAAGCTTTCTTT. Translation: CASRINTEAFF. The V gene is TRBV28, the J gene TRBJ1-1; D not certain. From germline, CDR1 is MDHEN and CDR2 SYDVKM. The CDR3 runs to 11 residues. Trimming took 6 bases from V and 2 from J, leaving 4 bases between them.